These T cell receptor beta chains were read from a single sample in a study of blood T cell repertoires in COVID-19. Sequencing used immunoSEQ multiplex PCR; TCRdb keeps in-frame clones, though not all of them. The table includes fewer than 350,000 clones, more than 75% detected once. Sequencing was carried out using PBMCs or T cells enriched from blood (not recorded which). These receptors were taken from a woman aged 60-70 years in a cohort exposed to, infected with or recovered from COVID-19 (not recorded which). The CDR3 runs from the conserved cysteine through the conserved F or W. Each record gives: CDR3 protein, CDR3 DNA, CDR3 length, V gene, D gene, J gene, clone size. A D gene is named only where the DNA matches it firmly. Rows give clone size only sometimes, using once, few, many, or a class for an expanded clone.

cdr3_aa: CASSITGGGAGANVLTF
cdr3_nt: TGTGCCAGCAGCATTACAGGGGGCGGGGCTGGGGCCAACGTCCTGACTTTC
cdr3_length: 17
v_call: TRBV7-9
d_call: TRBD1
j_call: TRBJ2-6
clone_size: NA

cdr3_aa: CASSPQSGGTNEKLFF
cdr3_nt: TGTGCCAGCTCACCTCAAAGCGGGGGGACTAATGAAAAACTGTTTTTT
cdr3_length: 16
v_call: TRBV18
d_call: NA
j_call: TRBJ1-4
clone_size: few

cdr3_aa: CASSGNRGDTGELFF
cdr3_nt: TGTGCCAGCAGTGGAAACAGGGGGGATACCGGGGAGCTGTTTTTT
cdr3_length: 15
v_call: TRBV2
d_call: TRBD1
j_call: TRBJ2-2
clone_size: NA

cdr3_aa: CASSVSGTSNYNEQFF
cdr3_nt: TGCGCCAGCAGCGTCTCCGGGACATCTAACTACAATGAGCAGTTCTTC
cdr3_length: 16
v_call: TRBV5-1
d_call: NA
j_call: TRBJ2-1
clone_size: NA

cdr3_aa: CAARQQTNEKLFF
cdr3_nt: TGTGCCGCCCGACAGCAAACTAATGAAAAACTGTTTTTT
cdr3_length: 13
v_call: TRBV10-3
d_call: NA
j_call: TRBJ1-4
clone_size: NA

cdr3_aa: CASRWQRNTEAFF
cdr3_nt: TGTGCCAGTAGATGGCAGCGGAACACTGAAGCTTTCTTT
cdr3_length: 13
v_call: TRBV19
d_call: NA
j_call: TRBJ1-1
clone_size: NA

cdr3_aa: CASSSSRDSPGNTIYF
cdr3_nt: TGCGCCAGCAGCTCGTCCCGGGACAGCCCTGGAAACACCATATATTTT
cdr3_length: 16
v_call: TRBV5-1
d_call: TRBD1
j_call: TRBJ1-3
clone_size: NA

cdr3_aa: CASSLRSRNEQFF
cdr3_nt: TGTGCCAGCAGTTTAAGGTCTAGAAATGAGCAGTTCTTC
cdr3_length: 13
v_call: TRBV28
d_call: NA
j_call: TRBJ2-1
clone_size: NA

cdr3_aa: CASSLAGQGDTEAFF
cdr3_nt: TGTGCTAGCAGCTTGGCCGGACAGGGGGACACTGAAGCTTTCTTT
cdr3_length: 15
v_call: TRBV7-7
d_call: TRBD1
j_call: TRBJ1-1
clone_size: NA

cdr3_aa: CASSKGAGPTYNEQFF
cdr3_nt: TGTGCCAGTAGTAAAGGGGCCGGGCCCACCTACAATGAGCAGTTCTTC
cdr3_length: 16
v_call: TRBV19
d_call: NA
j_call: TRBJ2-1
clone_size: NA

cdr3_aa: CASSTDRGLRIEAFF
cdr3_nt: TGTGCCAGCAGCACCGACAGGGGGCTGAGGATTGAAGCTTTCTTT
cdr3_length: 15
v_call: TRBV7-2
d_call: TRBD1
j_call: TRBJ1-1
clone_size: NA

cdr3_aa: CASGGQMNTEAFF
cdr3_nt: TGTGCCAGCGGTGGACAGATGAACACTGAAGCTTTCTTT
cdr3_length: 13
v_call: TRBV9
d_call: NA
j_call: TRBJ1-1
clone_size: NA

cdr3_aa: CASNSTGANVLTF
cdr3_nt: TGTGCCAGCAACAGCACTGGGGCCAACGTCCTGACTTTC
cdr3_length: 13
v_call: TRBV21-1
d_call: NA
j_call: TRBJ2-6
clone_size: few

cdr3_aa: CASSFPLGTGFDEQFF
cdr3_nt: TGCGCCAGCAGCTTCCCCCTCGGGACAGGGTTCGATGAGCAGTTCTTC
cdr3_length: 16
v_call: TRBV5-1
d_call: TRBD1
j_call: TRBJ2-1
clone_size: NA

cdr3_aa: CASSYRSADTQYF
cdr3_nt: TGTGCCAGCAGTTATCGGAGTGCAGATACGCAGTATTTT
cdr3_length: 13
v_call: TRBV6-2/TRBV6-3
d_call: NA
j_call: TRBJ2-3
clone_size: once

cdr3_aa: CASSQSTSGRNSYEQYF
cdr3_nt: TGCGCCAGCAGTCAATCGACTAGCGGGAGAAACTCCTACGAGCAGTACTTC
cdr3_length: 17
v_call: TRBV23-1
d_call: TRBD2
j_call: TRBJ2-7
clone_size: NA

cdr3_aa: CASSFDRVEKLFF
cdr3_nt: TGTGCCAGCAGCTTTGACAGGGTCGAAAAACTGTTTTTT
cdr3_length: 13
v_call: TRBV5-8
d_call: TRBD1
j_call: TRBJ1-4
clone_size: once

cdr3_aa: CASSQDRRTGGEKLFF
cdr3_nt: TGCGCCAGCAGCCAAGATCGGAGGACCGGGGGTGAAAAACTGTTTTTT
cdr3_length: 16
v_call: TRBV4-1
d_call: NA
j_call: TRBJ1-4
clone_size: NA

cdr3_aa: CASSLAVAGYEQYF
cdr3_nt: TGTGCCAGCAGCCTCGCTGTTGCAGGGTACGAGCAGTACTTC
cdr3_length: 14
v_call: TRBV27
d_call: NA
j_call: TRBJ2-7
clone_size: NA

cdr3_aa: CASSLGPSGRGYEQFF
cdr3_nt: TGTGCCAGCAGCTTAGGCCCTAGCGGGAGAGGCTATGAGCAGTTCTTC
cdr3_length: 16
v_call: TRBV11-2
d_call: TRBD2
j_call: TRBJ2-1
clone_size: NA

cdr3_aa: CASSRTSGSYEQYF
cdr3_nt: TGTGCCAGCAGTCGGACTAGCGGGAGCTACGAGCAGTACTTC
cdr3_length: 14
v_call: TRBV2
d_call: TRBD2
j_call: TRBJ2-7
clone_size: NA

cdr3_aa: CASSRGLAGETQYF
cdr3_nt: TGTGCCAGCAGTCGGGGACTAGCGGGAGAGACCCAGTACTTC
cdr3_length: 14
v_call: TRBV6-5
d_call: TRBD2
j_call: TRBJ2-5
clone_size: NA

cdr3_aa: CASSLGTGGRVNTEAFF
cdr3_nt: TGTGCCAGCAGCTTAGGGACAGGGGGGAGGGTTAACACTGAAGCTTTCTTT
cdr3_length: 17
v_call: TRBV7-3
d_call: TRBD1
j_call: TRBJ1-1
clone_size: NA

cdr3_aa: CASSPRGYNEQFF
cdr3_nt: TGTGCCAGCAGTCCAAGGGGCTACAATGAGCAGTTCTTC
cdr3_length: 13
v_call: TRBV28
d_call: NA
j_call: TRBJ2-1
clone_size: NA

cdr3_aa: CASSLGGGLNYGYTF
cdr3_nt: TGTGCCAGCAGCTTAGGGGGGGGCCTTAACTATGGCTACACCTTC
cdr3_length: 15
v_call: TRBV11-2
d_call: NA
j_call: TRBJ1-2
clone_size: NA

cdr3_aa: CASSDLRGTYEQYF
cdr3_nt: TGTGCCAGTAGCGACCTCAGGGGAACCTACGAGCAGTACTTC
cdr3_length: 14
v_call: TRBV19
d_call: NA
j_call: TRBJ2-7
clone_size: NA

cdr3_aa: CSVQGSTGTTDTQYF
cdr3_nt: TGCAGCGTTCAGGGGAGCACAGGGACCACAGATACGCAGTATTTT
cdr3_length: 15
v_call: TRBV29-1
d_call: NA
j_call: TRBJ2-3
clone_size: NA

cdr3_aa: CASSEQGAAKAAFF
cdr3_nt: TGCGCCAGCAGTGAACAGGGGGCGGCCAAGGCGGCTTTCTTT
cdr3_length: 14
v_call: TRBV10-1
d_call: TRBD1
j_call: TRBJ1-1
clone_size: once

cdr3_aa: CASSETGDADTQYF
cdr3_nt: TGTGCCAGCAGCGAGACAGGGGACGCAGATACGCAGTATTTT
cdr3_length: 14
v_call: TRBV9
d_call: TRBD1
j_call: TRBJ2-3
clone_size: NA

cdr3_aa: CASRAGGTEAFF
cdr3_nt: TGTGCCAGCAGGGCAGGGGGCACTGAAGCTTTCTTT
cdr3_length: 12
v_call: TRBV28
d_call: TRBD1
j_call: TRBJ1-1
clone_size: NA

cdr3_aa: CASSRDSSNQPQHF
cdr3_nt: TGTGCCAGCAGCCGCGACAGTAGCAATCAGCCCCAGCATTTT
cdr3_length: 14
v_call: TRBV6-5
d_call: NA
j_call: TRBJ1-5
clone_size: NA

cdr3_aa: CASSSLNNEQFF
cdr3_nt: TGTGCCAGCAGTTCCCTAAACAATGAGCAGTTCTTC
cdr3_length: 12
v_call: TRBV27
d_call: NA
j_call: TRBJ2-1
clone_size: NA

cdr3_aa: CASSLEGLYGYTF
cdr3_nt: TGTGCCAGCAGCTTAGAGGGGCTCTATGGCTACACCTTC
cdr3_length: 13
v_call: TRBV7-2
d_call: NA
j_call: TRBJ1-2
clone_size: NA

cdr3_aa: CATSPYLQSRNQPQHF
cdr3_nt: TGTGCCACCAGTCCATACCTACAGTCCCGGAATCAGCCCCAGCATTTT
cdr3_length: 16
v_call: TRBV24-1
d_call: NA
j_call: TRBJ1-5
clone_size: NA

cdr3_aa: CASSRQGISYEQYF
cdr3_nt: TGTGCCAGCAGCCGACAGGGGATCTCCTACGAGCAGTACTTC
cdr3_length: 14
v_call: TRBV27
d_call: TRBD1
j_call: TRBJ2-7
clone_size: once

cdr3_aa: CASSLGGGYEQYF
cdr3_nt: TGTGCCAGCAGCTTAGGAGGCGGCTACGAGCAGTACTTC
cdr3_length: 13
v_call: TRBV7-6
d_call: NA
j_call: TRBJ2-7
clone_size: few

cdr3_aa: CASSRGSSGNTIYF
cdr3_nt: TGCGCCAGCAGCAGGGGTTCTTCTGGAAACACCATATATTTT
cdr3_length: 14
v_call: TRBV5-1
d_call: NA
j_call: TRBJ1-3
clone_size: NA

cdr3_aa: CASRDPGGYGYTF
cdr3_nt: TGTGCCAGTAGGGACCCAGGGGGCTATGGCTACACCTTC
cdr3_length: 13
v_call: TRBV19
d_call: TRBD1
j_call: TRBJ1-2
clone_size: NA

cdr3_aa: CASRALAGKQFF
cdr3_nt: TGTGCCAGCAGGGCCCTAGCGGGAAAGCAGTTCTTC
cdr3_length: 12
v_call: TRBV12-3/TRBV12-4
d_call: TRBD2
j_call: TRBJ2-1
clone_size: once

cdr3_aa: CASSYSDGGPYEQYF
cdr3_nt: TGTGCCAGCAGTTACTCCGACGGGGGGCCCTACGAGCAGTACTTC
cdr3_length: 15
v_call: TRBV6-2/TRBV6-3
d_call: NA
j_call: TRBJ2-7
clone_size: NA

cdr3_aa: CASSLAPVQGSEQFF
cdr3_nt: TGTGCCAGCAGCTTAGCGCCGGTGCAGGGTAGTGAGCAGTTCTTC
cdr3_length: 15
v_call: TRBV7-2
d_call: NA
j_call: TRBJ2-1
clone_size: NA

cdr3_aa: CSASLGGSYNEQFF
cdr3_nt: TGCAGTGCTAGTCTGGGCGGGAGCTACAATGAGCAGTTCTTC
cdr3_length: 14
v_call: TRBV20-1
d_call: TRBD2
j_call: TRBJ2-1
clone_size: once

cdr3_aa: CAWSLAQGYPQHF
cdr3_nt: TGTGCCTGGAGCTTGGCTCAGGGGTATCCCCAGCATTTT
cdr3_length: 13
v_call: TRBV30
d_call: NA
j_call: TRBJ1-5
clone_size: NA

cdr3_aa: CASSPYGQGLNTEAFF
cdr3_nt: TGTGCCAGCAGTCCCTACGGACAGGGGTTAAACACTGAAGCTTTCTTT
cdr3_length: 16
v_call: TRBV28
d_call: TRBD1
j_call: TRBJ1-1
clone_size: NA

cdr3_aa: CASSLQGYNEQFF
cdr3_nt: TGTGCCAGCAGTTTGCAGGGTTACAATGAGCAGTTCTTC
cdr3_length: 13
v_call: TRBV28
d_call: NA
j_call: TRBJ2-1
clone_size: NA

cdr3_aa: CASSDQTGGGETQYF
cdr3_nt: TGTGCCAGCAGCGATCAAACAGGGGGCGGAGAGACCCAGTACTTC
cdr3_length: 15
v_call: TRBV5-4
d_call: TRBD1
j_call: TRBJ2-5
clone_size: NA

cdr3_aa: CASGSRASGKQYF
cdr3_nt: TGCGCCAGCGGCTCTAGGGCTAGCGGAAAGCAGTACTTC
cdr3_length: 13
v_call: TRBV10-1
d_call: TRBD2
j_call: TRBJ2-7
clone_size: NA

cdr3_aa: CAWRSDTLQFF
cdr3_nt: TGTGCCTGGAGGTCCGATACCCTACAGTTCTTC
cdr3_length: 11
v_call: TRBV30
d_call: NA
j_call: TRBJ2-1
clone_size: NA

cdr3_aa: CASSQQGSTDTQYF
cdr3_nt: TGCGCCAGCAGCCAACAGGGTAGCACAGATACGCAGTATTTT
cdr3_length: 14
v_call: TRBV4-1
d_call: NA
j_call: TRBJ2-3
clone_size: NA

cdr3_aa: CASSIASGIYNEQFF
cdr3_nt: TGTGCCAGCAGCATCGCTAGCGGAATTTACAATGAGCAGTTCTTC
cdr3_length: 15
v_call: TRBV5-4
d_call: TRBD2
j_call: TRBJ2-1
clone_size: NA

cdr3_aa: CASSSGTGQRYGYTF
cdr3_nt: TGTGCCAGCAGTTCCGGCACGGGACAGCGCTATGGCTACACCTTC
cdr3_length: 15
v_call: TRBV28
d_call: TRBD1
j_call: TRBJ1-2
clone_size: NA

cdr3_aa: CATRDRVWETQYF
cdr3_nt: TGTGCCACCAGAGACAGGGTTTGGGAGACCCAGTACTTC
cdr3_length: 13
v_call: TRBV24-1
d_call: TRBD1
j_call: TRBJ2-5
clone_size: NA

cdr3_aa: CASSALIGGAEKLFF
cdr3_nt: TGTGCCAGCAGCGCCCTAATCGGAGGGGCTGAAAAACTGTTTTTT
cdr3_length: 15
v_call: TRBV28
d_call: NA
j_call: TRBJ1-4
clone_size: NA

cdr3_aa: CASSFVGDNEQFF
cdr3_nt: TGTGCCAGCAGTTTCGTAGGAGACAATGAGCAGTTCTTC
cdr3_length: 13
v_call: TRBV27
d_call: NA
j_call: TRBJ2-1
clone_size: NA

cdr3_aa: CASSLIAGDEQYF
cdr3_nt: TGTGCCAGCAGCTTAATAGCGGGAGACGAGCAGTACTTC
cdr3_length: 13
v_call: TRBV7-2
d_call: TRBD2
j_call: TRBJ2-7
clone_size: NA

cdr3_aa: CASSPLASGVAKNIQYF
cdr3_nt: TGTGCCAGCAGTCCCCTTGCTAGCGGAGTAGCCAAAAACATTCAGTACTTC
cdr3_length: 17
v_call: TRBV28
d_call: TRBD2
j_call: TRBJ2-4
clone_size: NA

cdr3_aa: CASSRYNTQYF
cdr3_nt: TGTGCCAGCAGCCGATACAATACGCAGTATTTT
cdr3_length: 11
v_call: TRBV14
d_call: NA
j_call: TRBJ2-3
clone_size: NA